The 11 T cell receptor beta chains reported below all come from one sample, sequenced in a study of regulatory T cells in long-lasting Graves disease. As to time point: newly diagnosed GD, antithyroid drugs for less than 3 months. Making the TCR library involved RNA that had been extracted from PBMCs. HTBI primers from iRepertoire and Arm-PCR of CDR3 regions yielded the TCR beta libraries. TCRdb independently ran MiXCR on the multiplex PCR reads; one entry per CDR3 protein. The data hold under 800,000 distinct CDR3 sequences, with 16% observed a single time. This same sample was also part of a study on T cells in Graves' hyperthyroidism and ophthalmopathy.

The material sequenced was peripheral blood mononuclear cells (PBMCs), taken at new diagnosis, from a patient treated with antithyroid drugs. These TCRs come from a woman between 25 and 40 years old with Graves disease.

This clonotype was seen repeatedly, ten times or more. The gene calls are TRBV28 and TRBJ2-7; D unclear. The CDR3 is 13 residues long. The V gene's germline CDR1 is MDHEN and CDR2 SYDVKM. Between the trimmed V and J ends, which lost 6 bases and 6 bases, there was a span of 15 bases. CDR3 region: CASSRGPSGEQYF. As DNA, the CDR3 is TGTGCCAGCAGCCGAGGCCCGTCGGGCGAGCAGTACTTC.

The chain couples TRBV25-1 to TRBJ1-3; 7 nucleotides agree with TRBD1. This CDR3 is built from 15 residues. V shed 4 bases, J shed 2 bases, and the junction held 5 bases outside the gene matches. Germline V lookup: CDR1 MGHDK, CDR2 SYGVNS. The chain's CDR3 is CASSAWTGTGNTIYF. In DNA form, the CDR3 reads TGTGCCAGCAGTGCCTGGACAGGAACTGGAAACACCATATATTTT.

J is TRBJ2-7 and V is TRBV28; D is possibly TRBD1 (7 bases). This CDR3 comprises 17 residues. Between the trimmed V and J ends, which lost 1 base and 1 base, there was a span of 17 bases. Germline CDR1 MDHEN, CDR2 SYDVKM. This CDR3 reads CASSLLPRAGGSYEQYF. CDR3 sequence (DNA): TGTGCCAGCAGTTTATTACCCCGGGCAGGGGGGTCCTACGAGCAGTACTTC.

This clonotype was seen a few times. The chain links TRBV6-2 or TRBV6-3 to TRBJ1-5; D gene uncertain. Per germline, CDR1 MNHEY and CDR2 SVGEGT. The CDR3 runs to 14 residues. Trimming removed 2 bases from V and 3 bases from J, with 8 bases in between. The CDR3 DNA reads as TGTGCCAGCAGTTACGGGCCAACCAATCAGCCCCAGCATTTT. Its translation: CASSYGPTNQPQHF.

The chain employs TRBV19 and TRBJ1-1; no definite D call. Trimming cost V 4 bases and J 0 bases, with 12 bases left between them. CDR1 and CDR2 from the germline V gene are LNHDA and SQIVND (reference sequence). The CDR3 totals 15 residues. The CDR3 protein is CASSKTPDMNTEAFF. The CDR3 region has the DNA TGTGCCAGTAGTAAAACACCAGACATGAACACTGAAGCTTTCTTT.

The chain recombines TRBV12-3 or TRBV12-4 with TRBJ2-2; the D is unclear. This CDR3 has 17 amino acids. The germline V and J ends were trimmed by 5 bases and 1 base, with 17 bases remaining between them. The CDR3 DNA reads as TGTGCCAGCAGTAGTGTATTTCTCATATTGAACACCGGGGAGCTGTTTTTT. Amino acid sequence: CASSSVFLILNTGELFF.

This clonotype was seen repeatedly, ten times or more. The chain carries TRBV2 and TRBJ1-1, with D possibly TRBD1 on 6 matching bases. Trimming pared 10 bases from V and 0 bases from J, leaving 15 bases between. CDR3 length: 14 residues. CDR1 and CDR2 from the germline V gene are SNHLY and FYNNEI. The CDR3 nucleotides are TGTGCCACCCGGGGGGGGGCTGTGAACACTGAAGCTTTCTTT. Translation: CATRGGAVNTEAFF.

At least ten counts were recorded for this clonotype. The chain combines TRBV29-1 with TRBJ1-2, with TRBD1 matching over 9 bases. Per the germline V gene, CDR1 is SQVTM and CDR2 is ANQGSEA. V gave up 4 bases and J gave up 1 base; unmatched junction bases: 1. The CDR3 length is 13 residues. The CDR3 coding sequence is TGCAGCGTTGGGGGACAGGGTAACTATGGCTACACCTTC. It yields the protein CSVGGQGNYGYTF.

In this sample, this clonotype turned up many times. CDR3 sequence: CASSGQGGVGEQFF. CDR3 DNA sequence: TGTGCCAGCAGCGGACAGGGTGGGGTGGGTGAGCAGTTCTTC. The chain couples TRBV12-3 or TRBV12-4 to TRBJ2-1; the match to TRBD1 covers 8 bases. CDR3 size: 14 residues. V lost 6 bases and J lost 9; bases outside the gene matches: 10.

This clonotype was observed at least ten times. The chain combines TRBV30 with TRBJ2-3; D is undetermined. Looked up from germline, CDR1 is GTSNPN and CDR2 is SVGIG (reference sequence). Trimming took off 3 bases at V and 2 bases at J, with 3 bases between the two ends. CDR3 length equals 11 residues. Here the CDR3 reads CAWSYTDTQYF. Here the CDR3 DNA reads TGTGCCTGGAGCTACACAGATACGCAGTATTTT.

There are many counts of this clonotype. The V gene is TRBV12-3 or TRBV12-4, the J gene TRBJ1-1; D might be TRBD1 (5 bases). The V gene lost 5 bases and the J gene lost 4 bases, with 17 bases spanning the gap. This CDR3 spans 15 amino acids. The CDR3: CASSPRDPRVTEAFF. DNA of the CDR3: TGTGCCAGCAGTCCCCGGGACCCAAGAGTCACTGAAGCTTTCTTT.